Presented here are 12 T cell receptor beta chains from one specimen sequenced in a study of blood T cell repertoires in COVID-19. The table came from immunoSEQ multiplex PCR; TCRdb's copy has only in-frame clones and leaves some out. The sample holds around 300,000 clones, around 87% seen once. Sequencing was done on a sample of PBMCs or T cells enriched from blood (not recorded which). The receptors originated from a woman in her twenties or thirties who had recovered from COVID-19.

This clone occurred once. DNA of the CDR3: TGCAGCGCCAGACGGGTTCTGGGGGGTACTGAAGCTTTCTTT. Translated, it gives CSARRVLGGTEAFF. The chain links TRBV29-1 to TRBJ1-1; D might be TRBD1 (5 bases). CDR1 SQVTM and CDR2 ANQGSEA come from the germline V gene. The CDR3 covers 14 residues. The V end lost 7 bases, the J end lost 5 bases, and 20 bases lay between the germline ends.

V and J are TRBV25-1 and TRBJ1-4; D gene uncertain. The CDR3 length is 14 residues. With 3 bases removed from V and 0 bases from J, the gap between germline ends came to 5 bases. Germline-derived CDR1 and CDR2 are MGHDK and SYGVNS. The CDR3 sequence: CASSDPATNEKLFF. The CDR3, as DNA: TGTGCCAGCAGTGATCCCGCAACTAATGAAAAACTGTTTTTT.

The chain has TRBV7-9 and TRBJ2-2, with 7 bases aligning to TRBD2. Germline assignment: CDR1 SEHNR and CDR2 FQNEAQ (reference sequence). The J segment lost 5 bases and the V segment lost 7 bases, leaving 7 bases of the junction unmatched. CDR3 length equals 14 residues. CDR3 amino acids: CASTPPGGTGELFF. CDR3 in DNA: TGTGCCAGCACCCCCCCGGGGGGAACCGGGGAGCTGTTTTTT.

The V gene is TRBV4-1, the J gene TRBJ2-1; 11 bases are shared with TRBD2. Trimming removed 4 bases from V and 0 bases from J; junction bases left unmatched: 2. The CDR3 contains 16 residues. Germline loops: CDR1 MGHRA, CDR2 YSYEKL. The CDR3 DNA sequence: TGCGCCAGCAGCCCCCTAGCGGGGGGCTCCTACAATGAGCAGTTCTTC. It is translated as CASSPLAGGSYNEQFF.

The chain combines TRBV6-5 with TRBJ1-6; no definite D call. Per the germline V gene, CDR1 is MNHEY and CDR2 is SVGAGI. Trimming cost V 3 bases and J 7 bases, with 4 bases left between them. This CDR3 comprises 12 residues. The CDR3 DNA reads TGTGCCAGCAGTTATATAAATTCACCCCTCCACTTT. Translated: CASSYINSPLHF.

The V gene is TRBV19, the J gene TRBJ1-6, with D perhaps matching TRBD1 (6 bases). The ends were cut back, 6 bases at V and 10 bases at J, with 19 bases in the middle. The CDR3 consists of 15 residues. In germline, CDR1 is LNHDA, CDR2 SQIVND (reference sequence). The CDR3 is CASSLQGIGRSPLHF. The CDR3, as DNA: TGTGCCAGTAGCTTACAGGGAATCGGCCGGTCACCCCTCCACTTT.

The chain combines TRBV9 with TRBJ1-6; a possible D gene is TRBD1 (6 bases). The ends were cut back, 0 bases at V and 7 bases at J, with 14 bases in the middle. The CDR3 sequence is 16 residues long. CDR1 is SGDLS and CDR2 is YYNGEE in the germline V gene. CDR3 protein: CASSVEPGGRNSPLHF. CDR3 DNA sequence: TGTGCCAGCAGCGTAGAACCGGGGGGCCGGAATTCACCCCTCCACTTT.

The V gene is TRBV25-1, the J gene TRBJ2-1, with 7 bases matching TRBD1. Trimming removed 0 bases from V and 7 bases from J; junction bases left unmatched: 6. This CDR3 has 15 residues. CDR1 is MGHDK, CDR2 SYGVNS, per germline. CDR3: CASSEYVTGKNEQFF. The CDR3 DNA follows: TGTGCCAGCAGTGAATATGTGACAGGGAAGAATGAGCAGTTCTTC.

This clone occurred a few times. The chain carries TRBV5-1 and TRBJ2-5; tentatively, D is TRBD2 (6 bases). CDR3 length: 14 amino acids. Deletions cut 1 base from V and 4 bases from J, with 11 bases between. CDR1 SGHRS and CDR2 YFSETQ come from the germline V gene. CDR3 loop: CASSLKLAGETQYF. The CDR3 DNA reads TGCGCCAGCAGCTTGAAACTAGCTGGAGAGACCCAGTACTTC.

This chain links TRBV5-8 with TRBJ1-5, with 10 bases lining up with TRBD1. The V gene's germline CDR1 is SGHTS and CDR2 YDEGEE. V shed 0 bases, J shed 8 bases, and the junction held 5 bases outside the gene matches. The CDR3 spans 15 residues. The CDR3 region has the DNA TGTGCCAGCAGCTTGGGGACAGGGGGGTCAGAGCCCCAGCATTTT. This codes for CASSLGTGGSEPQHF. Full variable domain (missing parts from reference TRBV5-8 and TRBJ1-5): EAGVTQSPTHLIKTRGQQATLRCSPISGHTSVYWYQQALGLGLQFLLWYDEGEERNRGNFPPRFSGRQFPNYSSELNVNALELEDSALYLCASSLGTGGSEPQHFGDGTRLSIL.

The chain joins TRBV7-9 to TRBJ2-3, with 8 bases aligning to TRBD2. Trimming at V came to 2 bases and at J to 1 base, leaving 8 bases not matched to a gene. CDR3 length: 17 residues. Germline V lookup: CDR1 SEHNR, CDR2 FQNEAQ (reference sequence). The CDR3 DNA sequence: TGTGCCAGCAGCTTATACTCGGGGGGGGCACGCACAGATACGCAGTATTTT. Its protein is CASSLYSGGARTDTQYF.

This clone was seen a handful of times. The DNA of the CDR3 is TGTGCCAGCAGCTTGGGACAGGACTTCTACGAGCAGTACTTC. It codes for CASSLGQDFYEQYF. The rearrangement uses TRBV5-4 and TRBJ2-7, with D possibly being TRBD1 (6 bases). There are 14 residues in the CDR3. Germline V gene lookup returns CDR1 SGHNT and CDR2 YYREEE (reference sequence). V lost 0 bases and J 3 bases, leaving 10 bases between the germline ends.